Sequencing of this TCR beta chain was carried out in a study of blood T cell repertoires in COVID-19. Germline CDR1 is SNHLY and CDR2 is FYNNEI. The CDR3 totals 16 residues. Trimming removed 4 bases at V and 2 bases at J, with 16 bases between. Authors' analysis steps: Amplified reference gene primers provided the basis for estimating nucleated cell counts. Assay: immunoSEQ multiplex PCR; the TCRdb copy retains only in-frame clones and omits some. V, J and clone size are taken as reported in that table, and D and trimming were inferred from the DNA itself. The sample gives some 250,000 clones, about 90% of which show up once; just over 3% is in the top ten.

Source material: peripheral blood. The clonotype originates from a woman aged 25 to 45 who had recovered from COVID-19. The chain uses TRBV2 and TRBJ2-3, with D tentatively TRBD1 (6 bases). CDR3 sequence reads: CASSVSGHRLTDTQYF. CDR3 DNA: TGTGCCAGCAGTGTATCGGGACACCGACTCACAGATACGCAGTATTTT.